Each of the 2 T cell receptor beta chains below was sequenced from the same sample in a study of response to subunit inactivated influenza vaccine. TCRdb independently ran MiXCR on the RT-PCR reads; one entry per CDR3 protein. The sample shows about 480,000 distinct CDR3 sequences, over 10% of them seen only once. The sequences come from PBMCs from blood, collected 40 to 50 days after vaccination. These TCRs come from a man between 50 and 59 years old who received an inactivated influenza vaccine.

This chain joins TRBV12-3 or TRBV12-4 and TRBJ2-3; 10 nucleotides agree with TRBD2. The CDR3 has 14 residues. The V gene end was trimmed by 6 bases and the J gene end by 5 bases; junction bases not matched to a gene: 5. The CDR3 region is CASRWTSGEDTQYF. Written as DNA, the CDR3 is TGTGCCAGCAGATGGACTAGCGGTGAAGATACGCAGTATTTT.

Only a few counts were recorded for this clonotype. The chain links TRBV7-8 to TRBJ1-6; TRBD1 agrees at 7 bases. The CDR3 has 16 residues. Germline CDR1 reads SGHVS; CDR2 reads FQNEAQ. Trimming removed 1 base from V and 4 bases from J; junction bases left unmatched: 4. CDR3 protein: CASSLEGDRYNSPLHF. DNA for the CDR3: TGTGCCAGCAGCTTAGAAGGGGACAGATATAATTCACCCCTCCACTTT.